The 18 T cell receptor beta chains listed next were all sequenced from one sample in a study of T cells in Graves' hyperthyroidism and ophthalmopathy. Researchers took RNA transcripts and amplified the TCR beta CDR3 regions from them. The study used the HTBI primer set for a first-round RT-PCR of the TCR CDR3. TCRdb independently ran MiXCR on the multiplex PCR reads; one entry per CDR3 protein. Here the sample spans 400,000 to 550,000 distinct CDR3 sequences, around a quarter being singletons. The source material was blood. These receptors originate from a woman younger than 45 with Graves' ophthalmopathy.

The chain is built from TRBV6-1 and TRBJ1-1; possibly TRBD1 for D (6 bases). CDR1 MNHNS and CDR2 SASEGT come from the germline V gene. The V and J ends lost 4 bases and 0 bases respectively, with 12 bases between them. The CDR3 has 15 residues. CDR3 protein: CASSGTESLNTEAFF. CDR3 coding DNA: TGTGCCAGCAGTGGGACAGAAAGTCTGAACACTGAAGCTTTCTTT.

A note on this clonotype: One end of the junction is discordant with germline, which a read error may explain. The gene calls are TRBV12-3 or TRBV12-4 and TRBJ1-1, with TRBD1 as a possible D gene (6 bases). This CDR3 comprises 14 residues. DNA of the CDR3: TGTGCCACCAGTAAGGGGGTCCCCGGGACTGAAGCTTTCTTT. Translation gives CATSKGVPGTEAFF.

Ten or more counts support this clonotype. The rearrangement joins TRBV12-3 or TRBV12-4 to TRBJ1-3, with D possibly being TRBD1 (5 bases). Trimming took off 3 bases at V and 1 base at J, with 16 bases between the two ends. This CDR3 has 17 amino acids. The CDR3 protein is CASSFDSQGSSGNTIYF. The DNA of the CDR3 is TGTGCCAGCAGTTTCGATTCCCAGGGCTCGTCTGGAAACACCATATATTTT.

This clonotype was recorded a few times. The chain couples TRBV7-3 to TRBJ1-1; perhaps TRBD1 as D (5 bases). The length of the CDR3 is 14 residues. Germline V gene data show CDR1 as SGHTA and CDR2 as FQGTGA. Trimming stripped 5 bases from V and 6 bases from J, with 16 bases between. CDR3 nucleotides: TGTGCCAGCAGCCTCCAGGGTGTAAGTCCTGAAGCTTTCTTT. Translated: CASSLQGVSPEAFF. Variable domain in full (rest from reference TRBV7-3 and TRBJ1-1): GAGVSQTPSNKVTEKGKYVELRCDPISGHTALYWYRQSLGQGPEFLIYFQGTGAADDSGLPNDRFFAVRPEGSVSTLKIQRTERGDSAVYLCASSLQGVSPEAFFGQGTRLTVV.

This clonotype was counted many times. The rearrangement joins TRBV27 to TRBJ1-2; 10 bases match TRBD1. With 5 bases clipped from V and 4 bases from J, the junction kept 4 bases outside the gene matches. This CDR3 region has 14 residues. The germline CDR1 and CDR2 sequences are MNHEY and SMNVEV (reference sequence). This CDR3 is CASSGDRGLYGYTF. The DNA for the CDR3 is TGTGCCAGCAGTGGGGACAGGGGACTCTATGGCTACACCTTC.

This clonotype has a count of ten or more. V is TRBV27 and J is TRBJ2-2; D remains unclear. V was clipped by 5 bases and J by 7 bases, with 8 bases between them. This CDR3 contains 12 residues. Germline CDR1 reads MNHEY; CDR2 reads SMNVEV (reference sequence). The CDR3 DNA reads TGTGCCAGCAGTCCCATCGACGGGGAGCTGTTTTTT. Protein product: CASSPIDGELFF.

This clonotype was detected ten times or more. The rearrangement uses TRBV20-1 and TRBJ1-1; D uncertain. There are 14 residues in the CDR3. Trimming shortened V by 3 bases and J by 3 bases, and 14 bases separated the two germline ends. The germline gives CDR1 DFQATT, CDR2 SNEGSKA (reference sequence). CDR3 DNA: TGCAGTGCTAGGGCCCTCGGGGTAGACACTGAAGCTTTCTTT. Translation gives CSARALGVDTEAFF.

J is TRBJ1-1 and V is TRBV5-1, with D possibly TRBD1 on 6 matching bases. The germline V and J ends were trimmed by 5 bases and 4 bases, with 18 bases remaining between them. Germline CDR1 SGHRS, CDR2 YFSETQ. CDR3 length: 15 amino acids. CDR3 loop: CASRDRLLAGTEAFF. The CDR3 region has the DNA TGCGCCAGCAGAGACAGGCTATTGGCGGGCACTGAAGCTTTCTTT.

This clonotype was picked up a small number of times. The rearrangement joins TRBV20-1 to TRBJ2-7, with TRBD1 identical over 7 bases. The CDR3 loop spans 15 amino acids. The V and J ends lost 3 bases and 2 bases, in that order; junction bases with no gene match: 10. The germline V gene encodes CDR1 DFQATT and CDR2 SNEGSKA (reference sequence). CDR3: CSARAQGTATYEQYF. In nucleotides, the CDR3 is TGCAGTGCTAGGGCCCAAGGGACAGCAACCTACGAGCAGTACTTC.

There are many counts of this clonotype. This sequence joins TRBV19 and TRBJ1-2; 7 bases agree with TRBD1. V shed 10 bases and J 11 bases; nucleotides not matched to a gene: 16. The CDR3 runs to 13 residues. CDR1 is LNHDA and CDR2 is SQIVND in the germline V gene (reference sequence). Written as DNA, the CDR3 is TGTGCCACTAAGCAGGGGGATTTTGGGGAGTACACCTTC. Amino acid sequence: CATKQGDFGEYTF.

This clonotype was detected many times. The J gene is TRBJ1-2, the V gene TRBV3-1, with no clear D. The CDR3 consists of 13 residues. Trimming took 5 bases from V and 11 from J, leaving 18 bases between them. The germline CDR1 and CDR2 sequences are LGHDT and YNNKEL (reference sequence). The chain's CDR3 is CASSGRTPLVYTF. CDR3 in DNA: TGTGCCAGCAGCGGACGGACCCCTTTGGTTTACACCTTC.

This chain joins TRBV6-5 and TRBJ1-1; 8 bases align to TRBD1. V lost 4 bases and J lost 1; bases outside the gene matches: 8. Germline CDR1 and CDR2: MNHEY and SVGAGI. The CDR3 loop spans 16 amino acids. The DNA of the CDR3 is TGTGCCAGCAGTTCCATGGACAGGGTTGGGAACACTGAAGCTTTCTTT. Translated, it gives CASSSMDRVGNTEAFF.

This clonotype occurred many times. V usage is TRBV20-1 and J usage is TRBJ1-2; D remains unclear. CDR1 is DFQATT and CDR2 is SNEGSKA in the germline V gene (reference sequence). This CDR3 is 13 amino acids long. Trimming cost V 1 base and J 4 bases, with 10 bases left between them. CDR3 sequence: CSARGPPSYGYTF. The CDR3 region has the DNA TGCAGTGCTAGAGGACCTCCCAGCTATGGCTACACCTTC.

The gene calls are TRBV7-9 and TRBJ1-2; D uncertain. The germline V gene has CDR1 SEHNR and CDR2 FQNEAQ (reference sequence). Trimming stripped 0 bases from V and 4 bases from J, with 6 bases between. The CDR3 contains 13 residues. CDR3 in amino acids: CASSLAGAYGYTF. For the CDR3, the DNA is TGTGCCAGCAGCTTAGCCGGTGCCTATGGCTACACCTTC. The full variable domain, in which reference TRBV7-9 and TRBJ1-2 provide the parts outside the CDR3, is DTGVSQNPRHKITKRGQNVTFRCDPISEHNRLYWYRQTLGQGPEFLTYFQNEAQLEKSRLLSDRFSAERPKGSFSTLEIQRTEQGDSAMYLCASSLAGAYGYTFGSGTRLTVV.

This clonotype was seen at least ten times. In nucleotides, the CDR3 is TGTGCCAGCAGTCTCCAGCGGGTTCAAGAGACCCAGTACTTC. It encodes CASSLQRVQETQYF. V gene TRBV28 combines with J gene TRBJ2-5; D possibly corresponds to TRBD2 (6 bases). CDR3 length: 14 residues. V lost 5 bases, J lost 2 bases, and 12 bases lay in between. Per germline, CDR1 MDHEN and CDR2 SYDVKM. The full variable domain, with the rest looked up from reference TRBV28 and TRBJ2-5, is DVKVTQSSRYLVKRTGEKVFLECVQDMDHENMFWYRQDPGLGLRLIYFSYDVKMKEKGDIPEGYSVSREKKERFSLILESASTNQTSMYLCASSLQRVQETQYFGPGTRLLVL.

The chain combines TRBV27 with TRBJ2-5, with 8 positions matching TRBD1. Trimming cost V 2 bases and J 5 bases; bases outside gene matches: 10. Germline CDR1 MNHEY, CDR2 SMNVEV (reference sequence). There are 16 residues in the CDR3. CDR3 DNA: TGTGCCAGCAGTTTAAAAGGACAGGGTGGGGGTGAGACCCAGTACTTC. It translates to CASSLKGQGGGETQYF.

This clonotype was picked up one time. The DNA for the CDR3 is TGTGCCAGCGAGTCGACAGGGGTCTATGGCTACACCTTC. Amino acid sequence: CASESTGVYGYTF. The chain joins TRBV25-1 to TRBJ1-2; TRBD1 matches 8 bases. Germline assignment: CDR1 MGHDK and CDR2 SYGVNS. The CDR3 spans 13 residues. V was clipped by 8 bases and J by 4 bases; unmatched bases: 6.

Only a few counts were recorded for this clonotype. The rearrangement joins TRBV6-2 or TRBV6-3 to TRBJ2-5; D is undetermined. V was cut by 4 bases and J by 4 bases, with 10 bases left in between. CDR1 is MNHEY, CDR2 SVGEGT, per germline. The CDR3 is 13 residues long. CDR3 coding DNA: TGTGCCAGCAGTTCTTACCAATTAGAGACCCAGTACTTC. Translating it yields CASSSYQLETQYF.